This T cell receptor (beta chain) is from a study of T-cell memory formation after mild COVID-19. Barcoded TCR alpha and TCR beta cDNA libraries with UMIs came from 5'RACE using constant-segment primers. TCRdb re-called the 5' RACE reads with MiXCR, one entry per CDR3 protein. The sample lists 300,000 to 350,000 distinct CDR3 sequences; around an eighth were seen once. Study-level findings and limits: CM and EM subsets held most contracting CD4+ clones; EMRA held CD8+ ones.

V was trimmed by 5 bases and J by 1 base, leaving 11 bases between them. This CDR3 has 15 residues. Germline CDR1 and CDR2: SGHVS and FQNEAQ. Points on this clonotype: The antigen is undetermined.

This chain uses TRBV7-8 with TRBJ2-2; unclear D gene. This sequence was found in a man younger than 35 who had mild COVID-19 (a few samples of this study predate the infection). Cell type and time point are not known. Material: PBMCs or a T cell subset sorted from them (not recorded which). This CDR3 is CASSRERLNTGELFF. CDR3 in DNA: TGTGCCAGCAGCCGTGAGAGACTGAACACCGGGGAGCTGTTTTTT. Full variable domain (outside the CDR3, taken from reference TRBV7-8 and TRBJ2-2): GAGVSQSPRYKVAKRGQDVALRCDPISGHVSLFWYQQALGQGPEFLTYFQNEAQLDKSGLPSDRFFAERPEGSVSTLKIQRTQQEDSAVYLCASSRERLNTGELFFGEGSRLTVL.